This T cell receptor beta chain was profiled in a study of OX40 agonist ivuxolimab in advanced cancers. Assay used: immunoSEQ multiplex PCR; TCRdb lists only in-frame clones, some missing. The sample comprises around 79,000 clones, roughly 86% of which are singletons, and 0.6% to 0.8% rests with the top ten. Germline V gene sequence: CDR1 SGDLS, CDR2 YYNGEE. The V and J ends lost 2 bases and 5 bases, in that order; junction bases with no gene match: 7. The CDR3 is 15 amino acids. The clonotype comes from an adult with an advanced solid tumor such as melanoma, head and neck, liver or kidney cancer. The sample was CD4+ or CD8+ T cells sorted from blood, taken in a trial of the OX40 agonist ivuxolimab. The rearrangement joins TRBV9 to TRBJ2-7, with 10 positions matching TRBD1. In nucleotides, the CDR3 is TGTGCCAGCAGCGTTTCGGGACAGGGGACAGACGAGCAGTACTTC. Translated, it gives CASSVSGQGTDEQYF.